The next 5 T cell receptor beta chains were all read from a single sample in a study of blood T cell repertoires in COVID-19. The repertoire was sequenced with immunoSEQ multiplex PCR; TCRdb's copy has only in-frame clones and lacks some. Among some 250,000 clones listed, roughly 86% were seen once. The sample consisted of peripheral blood. The source is a human donor in a cohort sampled during active COVID-19.

The chain combines TRBV6-5 with TRBJ1-3; D may be TRBD1 (6 bases). Germline CDR1 and CDR2: MNHEY and SVGAGI. Between the trimmed V and J ends, which lost 0 bases and 4 bases, there was a span of 13 bases. The CDR3 spans 16 residues. The CDR3 nucleotides are TGTGCCAGCAGTTACTCGAGGCAGGGGAGAGGAAACACCATATATTTT. It yields the protein CASSYSRQGRGNTIYF.

This chain uses TRBV6-5 with TRBJ1-2, with D maybe TRBD1 (6 bases). This CDR3 region has 15 residues. Looked up from germline, CDR1 is MNHEY and CDR2 is SVGAGI. V shed 0 bases and J shed 3 bases, with 11 bases lying between them. DNA for the CDR3: TGTGCCAGCAGTTACTCGACGGCAGGGGACTATGGCTACACCTTC. As protein: CASSYSTAGDYGYTF.

The chain couples TRBV9 to TRBJ1-1, with D possibly matching TRBD1 (5 bases). Germline CDR1 is SGDLS and CDR2 is YYNGEE. Trimming removed 3 bases at V and 4 bases at J, with 13 bases between. The CDR3 extends over 14 amino acids. CDR3 protein: CASSGPTGGTEAFF. The DNA for the CDR3 is TGTGCCAGCAGCGGACCAACAGGTGGCACTGAAGCTTTCTTT. The complete variable domain, with remaining parts taken from reference TRBV9 and TRBJ1-1, reads DSGVTQTPKHLITATGQRVTLRCSPRSGDLSVYWYQQSLDQGLQFLIQYYNGEERAKGNILERFSAQQFPDLHSELNLSSLELGDSALYFCASSGPTGGTEAFFGQGTRLTVV.

The chain couples TRBV5-1 to TRBJ1-3; 9 bases match TRBD1. CDR1 and CDR2 (germline): SGHRS, YFSETQ. Trimming took 4 bases from V and 8 from J; bases not matched to a gene: 7. The CDR3 contains 14 residues. The CDR3 sequence is CASSLGQGWDTIYF. CDR3 sequence (DNA): TGCGCCAGCAGCCTGGGACAGGGCTGGGACACCATATATTTT.

V gene TRBV5-6 combines with J gene TRBJ1-2, with a possible D match to TRBD1 (5 bases). Trimming removed 1 base from V and 2 bases from J, with 9 bases in between. Germline-derived CDR1 and CDR2 are SGHDT and YYEEEE. The CDR3 is 14 residues long. The CDR3 DNA reads TGTGCCAGCAGCTTGCAGGGTGCCAACTATGGCTACACCTTC. Its translation is CASSLQGANYGYTF.